The 16 T cell receptor beta chains below were found in one sample sequenced in a study of cytomegalovirus exposure and HLA in healthy donors. The primer mix had 60 Vbeta and 13 Jbeta primers. Measured with immunoSEQ multiplex PCR; TCRdb has only the in-frame clones, and not every one. The table shows 150,000 to 200,000 clones, with roughly 71% occurring only once. Sequenced input: PBMCs. These receptor sequences come from a male donor in good health and CMV-seropositive.

V and J are TRBV4-3 and TRBJ1-4, with D perhaps TRBD1 (6 bases). The CDR3 has 14 residues. The germline V and J ends were trimmed by 6 bases and 4 bases, with 12 bases remaining between them. Germline loops: CDR1 LGHNA, CDR2 YSLEER. This CDR3 is CASSPDRFNEKLFF. The CDR3 DNA reads as TGCGCCAGCAGTCCCGACAGGTTTAATGAAAAACTGTTTTTT.

The chain carries TRBV4-1 and TRBJ2-1; D unresolved. The CDR3 contains 14 residues. Germline assignment: CDR1 MGHRA and CDR2 YSYEKL. V lost 0 bases to trimming and J lost 6 bases, with 9 bases between them. The CDR3, as DNA: TGCGCCAGCAGCCAAGAGGGCAGTACCAATGAGCAGTTCTTC. Its protein product is CASSQEGSTNEQFF.

The J gene is TRBJ2-5, the V gene TRBV5-4, with D perhaps TRBD2 (7 bases). This CDR3 region has 15 residues. Trimming removed 1 base from V and 2 bases from J, with 12 bases in between. CDR1 is SGHNT and CDR2 is YYREEE in the germline V gene (reference sequence). CDR3 region: CASSLPRGGQETQYF. The CDR3 bases are TGTGCCAGCAGCTTGCCCAGGGGAGGGCAAGAGACCCAGTACTTC. The entire variable domain, with the rest obtained from reference TRBV5-4 and TRBJ2-5, is as follows: ETGVTQSPTHLIKTRGQQVTLRCSSQSGHNTVSWYQQALGQGPQFIFQYYREEENGRGNFPPRFSGLQFPNYSSELNVNALELDDSALYLCASSLPRGGQETQYFGPGTRLLVL.

This clone occurred once. A junction end diverges from the germline sequence, so it may reflect a read error. V and J are TRBV7-9 and TRBJ2-2; D is unresolved. Germline CDR1 SEHNR, CDR2 FQNEAQ (reference sequence). The CDR3 loop spans 14 amino acids. The CDR3 reads CSSSFPTLTGELFF. In nucleotides, the CDR3 is TGTTCCAGCAGCTTCCCGACTCTCACCGGGGAGCTGTTTTTT.

For this clone: At one end the junction does not follow the germline gene, possibly because of a read error. The gene calls are TRBV5-4 and TRBJ1-2; 9 nucleotides match TRBD1. From germline, CDR1 is SGHNT and CDR2 YYREEE (reference sequence). This CDR3 is 11 amino acids long. In DNA, the CDR3 is TGTGCCAGCAGCTTGGGTCGGGACAGGGTTTTC. Protein: CASSLGRDRVF.

The CDR3 DNA reads as TGTGCCAGCAGCTTAGGGGACAGGGTTCCCTACGAGCAGTACTTC. Amino acids: CASSLGDRVPYEQYF. The chain is built from TRBV5-4 and TRBJ2-7; TRBD1 aligns across 9 bases. The CDR3 consists of 15 residues. V was clipped by 2 bases and J by 2 bases; unmatched bases: 5. Germline loops: CDR1 SGHNT, CDR2 YYREEE (reference sequence).

This clone was counted a single time. The rearrangement uses TRBV28 and TRBJ2-7, with a possible D match to TRBD2 (5 bases). The CDR3 length is 14 residues. V gave up 6 bases and J gave up 6 bases, with 18 bases separating them. The V gene's germline CDR1 is MDHEN and CDR2 SYDVKM. The CDR3: CASSVGIGISEQYF. DNA of the CDR3: TGTGCCAGCAGCGTCGGGATAGGGATAAGCGAGCAGTACTTC. Full variable domain (remainder filled in from reference TRBV28 and TRBJ2-7): DVKVTQSSRYLVKRTGEKVFLECVQDMDHENMFWYRQDPGLGLRLIYFSYDVKMKEKGDIPEGYSVSREKKERFSLILESASTNQTSMYLCASSVGIGISEQYFGPGTRLTVT.

The chain employs TRBV6-5 and TRBJ1-1; D remains unclear. CDR1 is MNHEY and CDR2 is SVGAGI in the germline V gene. V lost 3 bases and J 1 base, leaving 9 bases between the germline ends. The CDR3 length is 14 residues. The CDR3 bases are TGTGCCAGCAGTTATAACAGTCAGAACACTGAAGCTTTCTTT. It specifies CASSYNSQNTEAFF.

This sequence joins TRBV27 and TRBJ1-4, with 7 bases aligning to TRBD1. CDR1 and CDR2 from the germline V gene are MNHEY and SMNVEV (reference sequence). There are 15 residues in the CDR3. V lost 5 bases to trimming and J lost 0 bases; unmatched junction nucleotides: 3. The CDR3 nucleotides are TGTGCCAGCAGTCGAACAGGGGCAACTAATGAAAAACTGTTTTTT. It yields the protein CASSRTGATNEKLFF. Filled out from reference TRBV27 and TRBJ1-4, the complete variable domain reads EAQVTQNPRYLITVTGKKLTVTCSQNMNHEYMSWYRQDPGLGLRQIYYSMNVEVTDKGDVPEGYKVSRKEKRNFPLILESPSPNQTSLYFCASSRTGATNEKLFFGSGTQLSVL.

This sequence joins TRBV7-9 and TRBJ2-7; TRBD2 agrees at 9 bases. CDR1 SEHNR and CDR2 FQNEAQ come from the germline V gene (reference sequence). There are 18 residues in the CDR3. The ends lost 1 base at V and 3 bases at J; junction bases unmatched: 13. CDR3 region: CASSLVGSGGPFDYEQYF. In DNA, the CDR3 is TGTGCCAGCAGCTTAGTTGGTAGCGGGGGCCCTTTCGACTACGAGCAGTACTTC. Variable domain in full (rest from reference TRBV7-9 and TRBJ2-7): DTGVSQNPRHKITKRGQNVTFRCDPISEHNRLYWYRQTLGQGPEFLTYFQNEAQLEKSRLLSDRFSAERPKGSFSTLEIQRTEQGDSAMYLCASSLVGSGGPFDYEQYFGPGTRLTVT.

This chain connects TRBV10-1 to TRBJ1-6; D is undetermined. The CDR3 is made up of 14 amino acids. Trimming pared 4 bases from V and 18 bases from J, leaving 22 bases between. Germline V gene lookup returns CDR1 WNHNN and CDR2 SYGVQD (reference sequence). The CDR3 here is CASSGRLTVDRAHF. The CDR3 region has the DNA TGCGCCAGCAGTGGTAGACTAACGGTCGATCGGGCCCACTTT.

This clone occurred a few times. The chain combines TRBV7-2 with TRBJ2-1, with D perhaps TRBD2 (5 bases). The ends were cut back, 3 bases at V and 6 bases at J, with 15 bases in the middle. Germline V gives CDR1 SGHTA, CDR2 FQGNSA. The CDR3 totals 15 residues. As DNA, the CDR3 is TGTGCCAGCAGCTTGTCGGCTATTGCGGGCAATGAGCAGTTCTTC. Translation: CASSLSAIAGNEQFF.

The chain is built from TRBV27 and TRBJ2-2; D unresolved. V shed 0 bases and J shed 6 bases, with 8 bases lying between them. Germline V lookup: CDR1 MNHEY, CDR2 SMNVEV (reference sequence). There are 14 residues in the CDR3. The CDR3 region has the DNA TGTGCCAGCAGTTTATCGGGCAGACCCGGGGAGCTGTTTTTT. Translation gives CASSLSGRPGELFF.

There are a few counts of this clone. The CDR3 region is CAWSRGDFMSGEKLFF. The CDR3 coding sequence is TGTGCCTGGAGTCGCGGTGACTTCATGTCTGGTGAAAAACTGTTTTTT. V usage is TRBV30 and J usage is TRBJ1-4; D unresolved. This CDR3 spans 16 amino acids. Germline V lookup: CDR1 GTSNPN, CDR2 SVGIG (reference sequence). Between the trimmed V and J ends, which lost 2 bases and 7 bases, there was a span of 20 bases.

In its sample, this clone was seen a few times. The junction departs from the called germline gene at one end, perhaps through a read error. This sample includes further DNA sequences coding for the same CDR3. V is TRBV5-3 and J is TRBJ2-1; no clear D. TRBV5-3 is marked as an open reading frame, function uncertain. The CDR3 has 15 amino acids. This chain's CDR3 is CASSQDGLRYDEQFF. The CDR3 bases are TGCGCCAGCAGCCAAGATGGTCTCCGGTATGATGAGCAGTTCTTC.

The CDR3 sequence is CSVGQGRGEQYF. The CDR3 DNA reads TGCAGCGTTGGGCAGGGAAGGGGCGAGCAGTACTTC. The genes are TRBV29-1 and TRBJ2-7, with D possibly being TRBD1 (5 bases). V was pared by 4 bases and J by 6 bases, with 13 bases between. This CDR3 region has 12 residues. Germline CDR1 and CDR2: SQVTM and ANQGSEA.